Here is one TCR beta chain with its context. Its antigen remains unknown. CD8+ and CD4+ T cells taken from blood had their TCR beta sequenced. The sample comes from a study of CD8 T cells in Susac syndrome. On the study more broadly: Blood was drawn from Susac syndrome patients while they were therapy-naive, on corticosteroids, or on intravenous immunoglobulin alone. Study-wide findings and caveats: CD4+ repertoires of Susac syndrome patients lacked detectable clonal expansion.

This CDR3 is built from 12 residues. Trimming took off 3 bases at V and 3 bases at J, with 6 bases between the two ends. Germline V gene data show CDR1 as DFQATT and CDR2 as SNEGSKA (reference sequence). The RNA, 0.5 to 1 ug, was put through reverse transcription using random hexamers. By means of immunoSEQ multiplex PCR, TCR beta CDR3 spanning 54 Vbeta and 13 Jbeta underwent amplification. TCRdb itself ran the immunoSEQ multiplex PCR reads through MiXCR, one entry per CDR3 protein. The profile shows 200,000 to 250,000 distinct CDR3 sequences, less than 95% of them singletons. The clonotype comes from a human donor with Susac syndrome. This chain uses TRBV20-1 with TRBJ1-5, with D unclear. Sequenced input: CD4+ T cells from PBMCs. The CDR3 here is CSARTFNQPQHF. The CDR3 DNA sequence: TGCAGTGCTAGGACCTTCAATCAGCCCCAGCATTTT.